This T cell receptor (beta chain) appears in the sequencing data of a study of shared clonotypes between healthy human individuals. Notes on the study in general: Across a handful of donors, naive CD4 shared 5% to 6%, naive CD8 more than 3%, memory CD4 roughly 2.3%, memory CD8 about 0.4%.

Trimming took 6 bases from V and 6 from J; bases not matched to a gene: 12. CDR3 length: 14 residues. CDR1 SQVTM and CDR2 ANQGSEA come from the germline V gene. The study drew its donors from healthy HIV-negative adults without recent acute infections or vaccinations. About this clone itself: Its target is not known.

Running of the assay took place at deep level. Clones were read by immunoSEQ multiplex PCR, and TCRdb kept only the in-frame ones, dropping some. The sample has about a million clones, 76% seen once; the top ten hold about 1.5%. The sequence was collected from a man between 18 and 29 years old in good health. What was sequenced was memory CD4+ T cells sorted from blood. Indicated subset: CD45RA-negative fraction. The chain combines TRBV29-1 with TRBJ2-7, with TRBD2 identical over 9 bases. The CDR3 bases are TGCAGCGTGCCGGGACTAGCCGACACCTCCGAGCAGTACTTC. Translated, it gives CSVPGLADTSEQYF.